This TCR beta chain was identified in a study of blood T cells in healthy people across ages. The study's findings and limits: Estimated diversity that came from one million T cells was considered an underestimate. Unsorted PBMCs blocked a conclusive comparison of naive and antigen-experienced cells. Higher naive T cell percentage went strongly together with higher TCR beta diversity.

CDR3 length: 17 residues. In germline, CDR1 is SGHRS, CDR2 YFSETQ. Every sample gave at least 5.5 micrograms of total RNA when it was extracted. As to this clonotype: Antigen unknown. Because it lacks the conserved phenylalanine or tryptophan at the end, this CDR3 is likely a read error.

Alongside a J-beta primer mix, a sample-barcoded 5' primer served in a second PCR lasting about 6 to 11 cycles. TCRdb re-analysed the 5' RACE reads in MiXCR, keeping a single row per CDR3 protein. The sample lists some 900,000 distinct CDR3 sequences; roughly 52% were seen once. The source material was blood. The J gene is TRBJ2-4, the V gene TRBV5-1; 7 bases agree with TRBD1. The J call could be wrong; TRBJ2-7 is a better fit for the DNA end. The sequence was collected from a man younger than 45 in good health. CDR3 DNA: TGCGCCAGCAGCTTGGTATTGTATCGCCAGGGGGCCTACGAGCAGTACTTA. Translation gives CASSLVLYRQGAYEQYL.